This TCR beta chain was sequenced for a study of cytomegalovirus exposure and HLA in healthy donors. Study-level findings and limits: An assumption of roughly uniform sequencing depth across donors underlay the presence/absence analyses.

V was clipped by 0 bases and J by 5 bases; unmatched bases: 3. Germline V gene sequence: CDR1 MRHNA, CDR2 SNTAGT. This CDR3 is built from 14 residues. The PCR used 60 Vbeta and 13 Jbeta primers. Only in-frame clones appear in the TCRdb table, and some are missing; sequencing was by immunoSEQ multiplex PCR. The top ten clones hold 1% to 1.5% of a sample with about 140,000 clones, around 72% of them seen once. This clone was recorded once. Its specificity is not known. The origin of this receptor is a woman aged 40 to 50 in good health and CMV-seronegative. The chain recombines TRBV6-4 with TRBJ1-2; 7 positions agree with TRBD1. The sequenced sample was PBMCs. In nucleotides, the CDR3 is TGTGCCAGCAGTGACTCAGGGGGCTCGTATGGCTACACCTTC. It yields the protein CASSDSGGSYGYTF.